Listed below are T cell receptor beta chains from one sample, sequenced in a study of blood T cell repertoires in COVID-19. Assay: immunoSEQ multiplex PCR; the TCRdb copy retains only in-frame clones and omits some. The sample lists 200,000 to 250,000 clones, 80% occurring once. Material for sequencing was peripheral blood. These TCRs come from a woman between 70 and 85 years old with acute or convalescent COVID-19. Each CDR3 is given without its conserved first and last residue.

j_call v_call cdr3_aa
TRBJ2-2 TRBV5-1 ASSPWDRGTGELF
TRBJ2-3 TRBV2 ASSGPSLTDTQY
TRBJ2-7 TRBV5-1 ASSFGAQENEQY
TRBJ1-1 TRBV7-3 ASSLDSVNTEAF
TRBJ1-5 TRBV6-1 ASSELGAIPGQPQH
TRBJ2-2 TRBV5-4 ASSIVGGAGITGELF
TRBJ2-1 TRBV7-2 ASSTNGGLVEQF
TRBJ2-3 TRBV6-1 ASSADLTRTPTDTQY
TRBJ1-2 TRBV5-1 ASQRTGEDGYT
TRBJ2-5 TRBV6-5 ASSRRYQETQY
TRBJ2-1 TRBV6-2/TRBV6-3 ASSLGQGQIDEQF
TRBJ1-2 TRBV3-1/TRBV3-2 ASSQDKDRASLGYT
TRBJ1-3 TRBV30 AWSVKGHSSYSGNTIY
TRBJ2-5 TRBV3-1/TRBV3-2 ASSQDLALLETQY
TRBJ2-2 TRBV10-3 ATRGQGQTGELF
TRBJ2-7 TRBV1 TSSQASGGGHYEQY
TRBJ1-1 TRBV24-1 ATSEGGMNTEAF
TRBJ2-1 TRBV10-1 ASSDLRGRKVEQF
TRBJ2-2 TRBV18 ASSPTDKTGELF
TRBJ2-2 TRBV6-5 ASTVAGGNGELF
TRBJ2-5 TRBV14 ASSQGTTSGAETQY
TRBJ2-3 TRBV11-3 ASSPLGGGGGPDTQY
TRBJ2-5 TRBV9 ASSSSPGSGETQY
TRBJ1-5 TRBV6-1 ASSVYGTAANQPQH
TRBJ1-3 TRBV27 ASSLSSTLSGNTIY
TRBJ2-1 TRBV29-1 SVEQGGLIEQF
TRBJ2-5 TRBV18 ASSPMTPDRGETQY
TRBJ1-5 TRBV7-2 ASSPQQGVEPQH
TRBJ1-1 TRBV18 ASSPKEVQGWENTEAF
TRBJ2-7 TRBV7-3 ASSLTGLAGDYEQY
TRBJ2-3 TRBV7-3 ASSTGPVPDTQY
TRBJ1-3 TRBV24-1 ATSDPGQGSGNTIY
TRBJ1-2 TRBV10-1 ASSPGHRYGYT
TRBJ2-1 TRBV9 ASSVGTSGAPYNEQF
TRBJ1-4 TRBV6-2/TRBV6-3 ASSYDHRTGLINEKLF
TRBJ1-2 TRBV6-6 ASSSRADYGYT
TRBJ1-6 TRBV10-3 AISEWEGGTGPLH
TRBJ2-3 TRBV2 ATAGQYTDTQY
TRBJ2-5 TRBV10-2 ASSGTGVPETQY
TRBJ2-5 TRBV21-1 ASSKVPRLAGGRQETQY
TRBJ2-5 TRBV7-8 ASSLEQRVQETQY
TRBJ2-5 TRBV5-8 ASSLVRQGLAGVETQY
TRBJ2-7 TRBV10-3 AISEFTGGYEQY
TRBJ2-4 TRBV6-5 ASIRTGAKNIQY
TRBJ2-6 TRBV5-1 ASNDRGTSGANVLT
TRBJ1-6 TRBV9 ASSPSVGTGVNSPLH
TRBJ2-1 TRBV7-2 ASRLTGSTYNEQF
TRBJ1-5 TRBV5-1 ASRPTGDSNQPQH
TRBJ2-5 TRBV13 ASSLVTGGPQETQY
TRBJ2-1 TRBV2 ASSEGLAGYNEQF
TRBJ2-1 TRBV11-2 ASSLVGTGGYNEQF
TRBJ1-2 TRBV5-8 ASSQVGQGDYGYT
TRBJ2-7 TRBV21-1 ASSKLNRGSYEQY
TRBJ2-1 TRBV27 ASSFRGNEQF
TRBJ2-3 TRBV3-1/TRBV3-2 ASSQSGGPADTQY
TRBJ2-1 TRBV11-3 ASSLNLPRGGPNEQF